The 26 T cell receptor beta chains in this list originate from one sample, sequenced in a study of T cell repertoires in cytomegalovirus infection. TCRdb reanalysed the reads using MiXCR and keeps one entry per CDR3 protein. The table shows some 300,000 distinct CDR3 sequences, with about an eighth occurring only once. Source material: PBMCs. All receptors come from a human donor in good health (CMV status not recorded). Some clones in this sample may be carry-over from other donors' samples.

V gene TRBV20-1 combines with J gene TRBJ1-6; D is unresolved. Deletions cut 4 bases from V and 0 bases from J, with 13 bases between. Per the germline V gene, CDR1 is DFQATT and CDR2 is SNEGSKA (reference sequence). The CDR3 spans 16 residues. CDR3 bases: TGCAGTGCTACCTTGGCAGTTAGCTCCTATAATTCACCCCTCCACTTT. Its protein is CSATLAVSSYNSPLHF.

This clonotype was recorded a few times. J is TRBJ2-7 and V is TRBV9, with 11 positions matching TRBD2. The germline gives CDR1 SGDLS, CDR2 YYNGEE. The J segment lost 4 bases and the V segment lost 3 bases, leaving 15 bases of the junction unmatched. The CDR3 is made up of 18 amino acids. CDR3 region: CASSAGLAVPRVNYEQYF. The DNA of the CDR3 is TGTGCCAGCAGCGCGGGACTAGCGGTACCCCGGGTCAATTACGAGCAGTACTTC.

This clonotype has at least ten counts. The chain is built from TRBV7-9 and TRBJ1-5; D unresolved. Germline assignment: CDR1 SEHNR and CDR2 FQNEAQ (reference sequence). Trimming removed 5 bases at V and 5 bases at J, with 7 bases between. The CDR3 is 12 residues long. CDR3 DNA sequence: TGTGCCAGCAGCCGTGATGATCAGCCCCAGCATTTT. Translating gives CASSRDDQPQHF.

This clonotype has at least ten counts. DNA for the CDR3: TGTGCCAGCAGCTCCCCAATTAACCCCACATACAATGAGCAGTTCTTC. Encoded protein: CASSSPINPTYNEQFF. The chain has TRBV7-9 and TRBJ2-1; no clear D gene. Trimming removed 4 bases at V and 4 bases at J, with 17 bases between. The CDR3 contains 16 residues. In germline, CDR1 is SEHNR, CDR2 FQNEAQ (reference sequence).

The chain recombines TRBV20-1 with TRBJ2-3; 12 bases agree with TRBD2. The germline V gene encodes CDR1 DFQATT and CDR2 SNEGSKA (reference sequence). This CDR3 comprises 17 residues. With V trimmed by 2 bases and J by 0 bases, 6 bases remained unmatched. The CDR3 protein is CSARWRLAGASTDTQYF. The CDR3 DNA is TGCAGTGCTAGATGGAGACTAGCGGGGGCTAGCACAGATACGCAGTATTTT.

V and J are TRBV6-6 and TRBJ2-1; 8 bases agree with TRBD2. The CDR3 sequence is 16 residues long. CDR1 and CDR2 from the germline V gene are MNHNY and SVGAGI (reference sequence). Losses at the gene ends were 4 bases for V and 8 bases for J; bases not matched to a gene: 13. The CDR3 is CASSSHPGLVGYEQFF. For the CDR3, the DNA is TGTGCCAGCAGTTCCCACCCGGGACTAGTGGGTTATGAGCAGTTCTTC.

This clonotype was recorded many times. The chain recombines TRBV19 with TRBJ2-1, with 8 bases lining up with TRBD1. Germline V gene lookup returns CDR1 LNHDA and CDR2 SQIVND (reference sequence). There are 17 residues in the CDR3. Unmatched junction bases numbered 18, after V lost 7 bases and J lost 7 bases. The CDR3 sequence is CASTDPRTGTSRNEQFF. CDR3 bases: TGTGCCAGTACCGATCCTAGGACAGGGACTTCGAGGAATGAGCAGTTCTTC.

This clonotype came up many times. The chain couples TRBV7-3 to TRBJ2-1, with 10 bases matching TRBD1. The CDR3 has 14 amino acids. CDR1 is SGHTA, CDR2 FQGTGA, per germline. The V segment lost 3 bases and the J segment 7 bases; nucleotides outside the gene matches: 3. The CDR3 DNA reads as TGTGCCAGCAGCTTCGGACAGGGGGGGAATGAGCAGTTCTTC. This gives the protein CASSFGQGGNEQFF.

This clonotype was seen more than once but under ten times. This chain connects TRBV13 to TRBJ1-2; TRBD1 matches at 10 bases. CDR1 and CDR2 from the germline V gene are PRHDT and FYEKMQ (reference sequence). V lost 6 bases to trimming and J lost 2 bases; unmatched junction nucleotides: 3. This CDR3 region has 14 residues. The CDR3 reads CASRPGQGNYGYTF. The CDR3 region has the DNA TGTGCCAGCAGGCCGGGACAGGGGAACTATGGCTACACCTTC.

The gene calls are TRBV11-3 and TRBJ2-3, with 10 nucleotides matching TRBD2. The CDR3 is 16 amino acids. Trimming removed 1 base from V and 4 bases from J; junction bases left unmatched: 5. Per germline, CDR1 SGHNT and CDR2 YENEEA. The CDR3: CASSLGLAGVPDTQYF. CDR3 nucleotides: TGTGCCAGCAGCTTAGGCCTAGCGGGAGTCCCAGATACGCAGTATTTT. Based on the CDR3 plus reference TRBV11-3 and TRBJ2-3, the full variable domain is EAGVVQSPRYKIIEKKQPVAFWCNPISGHNTLYWYLQNLGQGPELLIRYENEEAVDDSQLPKDRFSAERLKGVDSTLKIQPAELGDSAVYLCASSLGLAGVPDTQYFGPGTRLTVL.

The table lists this clonotype with many counts. The rearrangement uses TRBV7-9 and TRBJ2-5, with D hard to call. Per the germline V gene, CDR1 is SEHNR and CDR2 is FQNEAQ (reference sequence). V lost 5 bases and J lost 0, with 7 bases in between. The CDR3 totals 13 residues. This chain's CDR3 is CASSPANQETQYF. The CDR3, as DNA: TGTGCCAGCAGCCCAGCGAACCAAGAGACCCAGTACTTC.

This clonotype turned up a few times. The genes are TRBV20-1 and TRBJ1-5; D perhaps matches TRBD1 (5 bases). CDR1 DFQATT and CDR2 SNEGSKA come from the germline V gene (reference sequence). The ends were cut back, 6 bases at V and 9 bases at J, with 15 bases in the middle. This CDR3 is built from 12 residues. The CDR3 region is CSATRGGGPQHF. The CDR3 DNA reads as TGCAGTGCCACACGGGGCGGTGGGCCCCAGCATTTT.

This clonotype has only a few counts. The V and J genes are TRBV5-4 and TRBJ2-1; TRBD2 is a possible D gene (7 bases). The CDR3 covers 14 residues. The germline V and J ends were trimmed by 2 bases and 9 bases, with 15 bases remaining between them. Looked up from germline, CDR1 is SGHNT and CDR2 is YYREEE (reference sequence). CDR3 sequence reads: CASSFGGRGGEQFF. Written as DNA, the CDR3 is TGTGCCAGCAGCTTCGGGGGGCGCGGGGGTGAGCAGTTCTTC.

In its sample, this clonotype was seen many times. The chain uses TRBV7-2 and TRBJ1-1; 7 bases agree with TRBD1. This CDR3 spans 15 amino acids. Germline V lookup: CDR1 SGHTA, CDR2 FQGNSA. The V segment lost 5 bases and the J segment 1 base; nucleotides outside the gene matches: 7. This chain's CDR3 is CASSETGQKNTEAFF. The CDR3 nucleotides read TGTGCCAGCAGCGAGACGGGACAGAAGAACACTGAAGCTTTCTTT. The full variable domain, in which reference TRBV7-2 and TRBJ1-1 provide the parts outside the CDR3, is GAGVSQSPSNKVTEKGKDVELRCDPISGHTALYWYRQSLGQGLEFLIYFQGNSAPDKSGLPSDRFSAERTGGSVSTLTIQRTQQEDSAVYLCASSETGQKNTEAFFGQGTRLTVV.

In this sample, this clonotype turned up a few times. This chain links TRBV2 with TRBJ1-5, with D hard to call. The CDR3 contains 14 residues. Germline-derived CDR1 and CDR2 are SNHLY and FYNNEI. V lost 6 bases and J 0 bases, leaving 9 bases between the germline ends. CDR3 amino acids: CASSRSRSNQPQHF. In nucleotides, the CDR3 is TGTGCCAGCAGCAGATCTCGTAGCAATCAGCCCCAGCATTTT.

The chain recombines TRBV4-3 with TRBJ2-1; TRBD1 or TRBD2 may be the D gene (6 bases each). V gave up 0 bases and J gave up 1 base, with 10 bases separating them. Germline values: CDR1 LGHNA, CDR2 YSLEER. CDR3 length: 16 amino acids. The CDR3 reads CASSQEGGGSYNEQFF. DNA of the CDR3: TGCGCCAGCAGCCAAGAGGGGGGCGGGTCCTACAATGAGCAGTTCTTC.

This clonotype has a count of ten or more. This chain links TRBV6-5 with TRBJ2-5; 7 bases are shared with TRBD1. CDR3 length: 14 amino acids. V dropped 2 bases and J dropped 1; count of bases not matched to a gene: 1. CDR1 is MNHEY and CDR2 is SVGAGI in the germline V gene. The CDR3 region is CASSYGDSQETQYF. As DNA, the CDR3 is TGTGCCAGCAGTTACGGGGACAGCCAAGAGACCCAGTACTTC.

This clonotype was detected ten times or more. DNA of the CDR3: TGTGCCAGCGGATCGACTAGCGGGGGGTGGAACACCGGGGAGCTGTTTTTT. Protein: CASGSTSGGWNTGELFF. The chain joins TRBV6-1 to TRBJ2-2; 13 bases fit TRBD2. The CDR3 covers 17 residues. Unmatched junction bases numbered 7, after V lost 8 bases and J lost 1 base. Germline V gene data show CDR1 as MNHNS and CDR2 as SASEGT.

The V and J genes are TRBV12-5 and TRBJ1-5; D is uncertain. The V end lost 2 bases, the J end lost 1 base, and 21 bases lay between the germline ends. Germline V CDR1 and CDR2: LGHNT, FRNRAP. CDR3 length: 19 residues. Written as DNA, the CDR3 is TGTGCTAGTGGTTTGTTACTGGACGGCGAACATCCCAGCAATCAGCCCCAGCATTTT. Translation: CASGLLLDGEHPSNQPQHF.

There are a few counts of this clonotype. The gene calls are TRBV7-9 and TRBJ1-4, with D perhaps TRBD1 (6 bases). The V gene's germline CDR1 is SEHNR and CDR2 FQNEAQ (reference sequence). Trimming pared 4 bases from V and 5 bases from J, leaving 11 bases between. CDR3 length: 14 residues. The CDR3 bases are TGTGCCAGCAGCTATGGACAGCGAAATGAAAAACTGTTTTTT. Protein sequence: CASSYGQRNEKLFF.

This clonotype showed up many times. The V call is TRBV12-3 or TRBV12-4, the J call TRBJ2-7, with a tentative D call TRBD2 (5 bases). V lost 3 bases and J lost 3, with 18 bases in between. The CDR3 has 16 amino acids. The CDR3: CASSFRTVPILYEQYF. In DNA form, the CDR3 reads TGTGCCAGCAGTTTCCGGACTGTACCGATCCTCTACGAGCAGTACTTC.

This clonotype was observed a few times. The gene calls are TRBV18 and TRBJ2-1, with 12 bases lining up with TRBD2. V trimming: 3 bases; J trimming: 4 bases; junction bases outside the gene matches: 7. The CDR3 loop spans 17 amino acids. Germline CDR1 is KGHSH and CDR2 is LQKENI. The CDR3 DNA sequence: TGTGCCAGCTCACCCAAGACTAGCGGGAGCGGGTACAATGAGCAGTTCTTC. Protein sequence: CASSPKTSGSGYNEQFF.

This clonotype was detected a few times. This chain connects TRBV19 to TRBJ1-2, with D possibly TRBD1 on 6 matching bases. CDR1 and CDR2 from the germline V gene are LNHDA and SQIVND (reference sequence). The CDR3 loop spans 13 amino acids. The V and J ends lost 7 bases and 2 bases respectively, with 11 bases between them. Here the CDR3 DNA reads TGTGCCAGTAACAGGGAAAAGAACTATGGCTACACCTTC. Translating it yields CASNREKNYGYTF.

This clonotype was seen many times. The gene calls are TRBV28 and TRBJ2-7, with D perhaps TRBD2 (6 bases). CDR3 length: 14 amino acids. Between the trimmed V and J ends, which lost 7 bases and 3 bases, there was a span of 16 bases. Germline V lookup: CDR1 MDHEN, CDR2 SYDVKM. CDR3 sequence: CASTRGARGYEQYF. CDR3 DNA: TGTGCCAGCACCCGCGGGGCTCGGGGCTACGAGCAGTACTTC. The entire variable domain, with the rest obtained from reference TRBV28 and TRBJ2-7, is as follows: DVKVTQSSRYLVKRTGEKVFLECVQDMDHENMFWYRQDPGLGLRLIYFSYDVKMKEKGDIPEGYSVSREKKERFSLILESASTNQTSMYLCASTRGARGYEQYFGPGTRLTVT.

This clonotype was recorded at least ten times. The CDR3 DNA reads as TGTGCCACCAGCTCTCTCGGGGGACCAGATACGCAGTATTTT. It is translated as CATSSLGGPDTQYF. The V and J genes are TRBV15 and TRBJ2-3; tentative D call: TRBD2 (6 bases). Germline CDR1 reads LNHNV; CDR2 reads YYDKDF (reference sequence). V lost 5 bases to trimming and J lost 4 bases, with 13 bases between them. The CDR3 is made up of 14 amino acids.

This clonotype was recorded at least ten times. CDR3 residues: CASSLITVATDYEQYF. The CDR3 DNA follows: TGTGCCAGCAGCTTAATAACGGTCGCGACAGACTACGAGCAGTACTTC. V and J are TRBV7-3 and TRBJ2-7; TRBD1 might be the D (5 bases). This CDR3 is built from 16 residues. Trimming took off 1 base at V and 3 bases at J, with 16 bases between the two ends. The germline CDR1 and CDR2 sequences are SGHTA and FQGTGA.